At least ten counts were recorded for the clone carrying this T cell receptor beta chain. Its target is not known. The CDR3 sequence is 16 residues long. The germline V gene encodes CDR1 SGHKS and CDR2 YYEKEE (reference sequence). Trimming removed 0 bases at V and 1 base at J, with 13 bases between. Using its own MiXCR run on the 5' RACE reads, TCRdb lists one record per CDR3 protein. The sample yields some 250,000 distinct CDR3 sequences, 8% to 9.5% seen once. These data belong to a study of CD8 T cells in ankylosing spondylitis. Broader study findings: Ankylosing spondylitis blood appeared to be characterized by a TCR beta motif of roughly eight highly homologous variants.

The sequence was obtained from a male donor with ankylosing spondylitis or in good health (not recorded which). What was sequenced was blood, either unsorted or a sorted T cell fraction (not recorded which). The chain combines TRBV5-5 with TRBJ1-1, with no clear D. The CDR3 reads CASSLASTAGNTEAFF. Written as DNA, the CDR3 is TGTGCCAGCAGCTTGGCCAGTACAGCTGGGAACACTGAAGCTTTCTTT.